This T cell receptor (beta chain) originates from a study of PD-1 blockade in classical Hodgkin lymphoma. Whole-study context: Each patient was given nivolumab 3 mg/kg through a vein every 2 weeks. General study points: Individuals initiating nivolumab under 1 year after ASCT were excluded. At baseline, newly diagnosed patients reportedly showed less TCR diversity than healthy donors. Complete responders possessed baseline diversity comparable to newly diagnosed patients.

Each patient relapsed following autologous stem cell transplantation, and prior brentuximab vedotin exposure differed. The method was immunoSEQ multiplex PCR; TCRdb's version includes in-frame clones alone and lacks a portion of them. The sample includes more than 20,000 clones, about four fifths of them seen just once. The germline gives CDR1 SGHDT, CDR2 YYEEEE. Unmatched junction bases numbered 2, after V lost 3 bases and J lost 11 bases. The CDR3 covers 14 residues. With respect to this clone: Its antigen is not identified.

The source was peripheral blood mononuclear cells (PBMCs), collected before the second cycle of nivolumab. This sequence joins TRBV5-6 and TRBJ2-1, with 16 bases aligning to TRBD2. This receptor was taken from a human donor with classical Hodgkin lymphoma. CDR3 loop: CASSSGLAGGQQFF. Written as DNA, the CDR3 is TGTGCCAGCAGCTCGGGACTAGCGGGGGGGCAGCAGTTCTTC. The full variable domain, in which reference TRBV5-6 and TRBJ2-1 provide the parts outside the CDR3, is DAGVTQSPTHLIKTRGQQVTLRCSPKSGHDTVSWYQQALGQGPQFIFQYYEEEERQRGNFPDRFSGHQFPNYSSELNVNALLLGDSALYLCASSSGLAGGQQFFGPGTRLTVL.